These 5 T cell receptor beta chains were all obtained from the same sample, sequenced in a study of T cell changes during pregnancy in multiple sclerosis. Some clones are missing from TCRdb's copy, which holds only in-frame ones; the method was immunoSEQ multiplex PCR. Of tens of thousands of clones in the sample, 84% are singletons; the top ten hold 0.6% to 0.8%. The input for sequencing was CD4+ T cells from peripheral blood mononuclear cells, taken before pregnancy. Source of these receptors: a female donor with multiple sclerosis, enrolled in a pregnancy study.

The chain carries TRBV5-4 and TRBJ2-7, with D perhaps TRBD1 (6 bases). CDR1 and CDR2 (germline): SGHNT, YYREEE (reference sequence). Trimming pared 4 bases from V and 6 bases from J, leaving 20 bases between. The CDR3 runs to 15 residues. In DNA form, the CDR3 reads TGTGCCAGCAGCCCGTCCCGGGACAACCCCTTCGAGCAGTACTTC. Protein: CASSPSRDNPFEQYF. Based on the CDR3 plus reference TRBV5-4 and TRBJ2-7, the full variable domain is ETGVTQSPTHLIKTRGQQVTLRCSSQSGHNTVSWYQQALGQGPQFIFQYYREEENGRGNFPPRFSGLQFPNYSSELNVNALELDDSALYLCASSPSRDNPFEQYFGPGTRLTVT.

Here the CDR3 reads CASSVAGRVDTQYF. CDR3 sequence (DNA): TGTGCCAGCAGCGTAGCTGGCAGGGTCGATACGCAGTATTTT. The chain recombines TRBV9 with TRBJ2-3, with D tentatively TRBD1 (5 bases). The germline gives CDR1 SGDLS, CDR2 YYNGEE. Trimming removed 0 bases at V and 6 bases at J, with 11 bases between. This CDR3 comprises 14 residues.

V and J are TRBV7-2 and TRBJ1-6; the D is unclear. This CDR3 has 16 residues. CDR1 and CDR2 from the germline V gene are SGHTA and FQGNSA. The V gene lost 1 base and the J gene lost 6 bases, with 13 bases spanning the gap. CDR3 loop: CASSLDFGGSNSPLHF. DNA for the CDR3: TGTGCCAGCAGCTTAGATTTCGGAGGCTCTAATTCACCCCTCCACTTT.

The V call is TRBV10-3, the J call TRBJ1-4; 7 bases fit TRBD1. The trim removed 0 bases at V and 3 bases at J, leaving 7 bases unmatched. CDR3 length: 17 residues. Germline V gene lookup returns CDR1 ENHRY and CDR2 SYGVKD. The CDR3 is CAISESKPGQPNEKLFF. The DNA for the CDR3 is TGTGCCATCAGTGAGTCCAAACCGGGACAGCCTAATGAAAAACTGTTTTTT.

This chain joins TRBV13 and TRBJ2-3; 8 bases map to TRBD1. Germline V gene sequence: CDR1 PRHDT, CDR2 FYEKMQ (reference sequence). The ends lost 5 bases at V and 6 bases at J; junction bases unmatched: 13. This CDR3 contains 16 residues. CDR3 in amino acids: CASSAGQVNLRDTQYF. The CDR3 DNA sequence: TGTGCCAGCAGCGCGGGACAGGTTAATCTTCGGGATACGCAGTATTTT.